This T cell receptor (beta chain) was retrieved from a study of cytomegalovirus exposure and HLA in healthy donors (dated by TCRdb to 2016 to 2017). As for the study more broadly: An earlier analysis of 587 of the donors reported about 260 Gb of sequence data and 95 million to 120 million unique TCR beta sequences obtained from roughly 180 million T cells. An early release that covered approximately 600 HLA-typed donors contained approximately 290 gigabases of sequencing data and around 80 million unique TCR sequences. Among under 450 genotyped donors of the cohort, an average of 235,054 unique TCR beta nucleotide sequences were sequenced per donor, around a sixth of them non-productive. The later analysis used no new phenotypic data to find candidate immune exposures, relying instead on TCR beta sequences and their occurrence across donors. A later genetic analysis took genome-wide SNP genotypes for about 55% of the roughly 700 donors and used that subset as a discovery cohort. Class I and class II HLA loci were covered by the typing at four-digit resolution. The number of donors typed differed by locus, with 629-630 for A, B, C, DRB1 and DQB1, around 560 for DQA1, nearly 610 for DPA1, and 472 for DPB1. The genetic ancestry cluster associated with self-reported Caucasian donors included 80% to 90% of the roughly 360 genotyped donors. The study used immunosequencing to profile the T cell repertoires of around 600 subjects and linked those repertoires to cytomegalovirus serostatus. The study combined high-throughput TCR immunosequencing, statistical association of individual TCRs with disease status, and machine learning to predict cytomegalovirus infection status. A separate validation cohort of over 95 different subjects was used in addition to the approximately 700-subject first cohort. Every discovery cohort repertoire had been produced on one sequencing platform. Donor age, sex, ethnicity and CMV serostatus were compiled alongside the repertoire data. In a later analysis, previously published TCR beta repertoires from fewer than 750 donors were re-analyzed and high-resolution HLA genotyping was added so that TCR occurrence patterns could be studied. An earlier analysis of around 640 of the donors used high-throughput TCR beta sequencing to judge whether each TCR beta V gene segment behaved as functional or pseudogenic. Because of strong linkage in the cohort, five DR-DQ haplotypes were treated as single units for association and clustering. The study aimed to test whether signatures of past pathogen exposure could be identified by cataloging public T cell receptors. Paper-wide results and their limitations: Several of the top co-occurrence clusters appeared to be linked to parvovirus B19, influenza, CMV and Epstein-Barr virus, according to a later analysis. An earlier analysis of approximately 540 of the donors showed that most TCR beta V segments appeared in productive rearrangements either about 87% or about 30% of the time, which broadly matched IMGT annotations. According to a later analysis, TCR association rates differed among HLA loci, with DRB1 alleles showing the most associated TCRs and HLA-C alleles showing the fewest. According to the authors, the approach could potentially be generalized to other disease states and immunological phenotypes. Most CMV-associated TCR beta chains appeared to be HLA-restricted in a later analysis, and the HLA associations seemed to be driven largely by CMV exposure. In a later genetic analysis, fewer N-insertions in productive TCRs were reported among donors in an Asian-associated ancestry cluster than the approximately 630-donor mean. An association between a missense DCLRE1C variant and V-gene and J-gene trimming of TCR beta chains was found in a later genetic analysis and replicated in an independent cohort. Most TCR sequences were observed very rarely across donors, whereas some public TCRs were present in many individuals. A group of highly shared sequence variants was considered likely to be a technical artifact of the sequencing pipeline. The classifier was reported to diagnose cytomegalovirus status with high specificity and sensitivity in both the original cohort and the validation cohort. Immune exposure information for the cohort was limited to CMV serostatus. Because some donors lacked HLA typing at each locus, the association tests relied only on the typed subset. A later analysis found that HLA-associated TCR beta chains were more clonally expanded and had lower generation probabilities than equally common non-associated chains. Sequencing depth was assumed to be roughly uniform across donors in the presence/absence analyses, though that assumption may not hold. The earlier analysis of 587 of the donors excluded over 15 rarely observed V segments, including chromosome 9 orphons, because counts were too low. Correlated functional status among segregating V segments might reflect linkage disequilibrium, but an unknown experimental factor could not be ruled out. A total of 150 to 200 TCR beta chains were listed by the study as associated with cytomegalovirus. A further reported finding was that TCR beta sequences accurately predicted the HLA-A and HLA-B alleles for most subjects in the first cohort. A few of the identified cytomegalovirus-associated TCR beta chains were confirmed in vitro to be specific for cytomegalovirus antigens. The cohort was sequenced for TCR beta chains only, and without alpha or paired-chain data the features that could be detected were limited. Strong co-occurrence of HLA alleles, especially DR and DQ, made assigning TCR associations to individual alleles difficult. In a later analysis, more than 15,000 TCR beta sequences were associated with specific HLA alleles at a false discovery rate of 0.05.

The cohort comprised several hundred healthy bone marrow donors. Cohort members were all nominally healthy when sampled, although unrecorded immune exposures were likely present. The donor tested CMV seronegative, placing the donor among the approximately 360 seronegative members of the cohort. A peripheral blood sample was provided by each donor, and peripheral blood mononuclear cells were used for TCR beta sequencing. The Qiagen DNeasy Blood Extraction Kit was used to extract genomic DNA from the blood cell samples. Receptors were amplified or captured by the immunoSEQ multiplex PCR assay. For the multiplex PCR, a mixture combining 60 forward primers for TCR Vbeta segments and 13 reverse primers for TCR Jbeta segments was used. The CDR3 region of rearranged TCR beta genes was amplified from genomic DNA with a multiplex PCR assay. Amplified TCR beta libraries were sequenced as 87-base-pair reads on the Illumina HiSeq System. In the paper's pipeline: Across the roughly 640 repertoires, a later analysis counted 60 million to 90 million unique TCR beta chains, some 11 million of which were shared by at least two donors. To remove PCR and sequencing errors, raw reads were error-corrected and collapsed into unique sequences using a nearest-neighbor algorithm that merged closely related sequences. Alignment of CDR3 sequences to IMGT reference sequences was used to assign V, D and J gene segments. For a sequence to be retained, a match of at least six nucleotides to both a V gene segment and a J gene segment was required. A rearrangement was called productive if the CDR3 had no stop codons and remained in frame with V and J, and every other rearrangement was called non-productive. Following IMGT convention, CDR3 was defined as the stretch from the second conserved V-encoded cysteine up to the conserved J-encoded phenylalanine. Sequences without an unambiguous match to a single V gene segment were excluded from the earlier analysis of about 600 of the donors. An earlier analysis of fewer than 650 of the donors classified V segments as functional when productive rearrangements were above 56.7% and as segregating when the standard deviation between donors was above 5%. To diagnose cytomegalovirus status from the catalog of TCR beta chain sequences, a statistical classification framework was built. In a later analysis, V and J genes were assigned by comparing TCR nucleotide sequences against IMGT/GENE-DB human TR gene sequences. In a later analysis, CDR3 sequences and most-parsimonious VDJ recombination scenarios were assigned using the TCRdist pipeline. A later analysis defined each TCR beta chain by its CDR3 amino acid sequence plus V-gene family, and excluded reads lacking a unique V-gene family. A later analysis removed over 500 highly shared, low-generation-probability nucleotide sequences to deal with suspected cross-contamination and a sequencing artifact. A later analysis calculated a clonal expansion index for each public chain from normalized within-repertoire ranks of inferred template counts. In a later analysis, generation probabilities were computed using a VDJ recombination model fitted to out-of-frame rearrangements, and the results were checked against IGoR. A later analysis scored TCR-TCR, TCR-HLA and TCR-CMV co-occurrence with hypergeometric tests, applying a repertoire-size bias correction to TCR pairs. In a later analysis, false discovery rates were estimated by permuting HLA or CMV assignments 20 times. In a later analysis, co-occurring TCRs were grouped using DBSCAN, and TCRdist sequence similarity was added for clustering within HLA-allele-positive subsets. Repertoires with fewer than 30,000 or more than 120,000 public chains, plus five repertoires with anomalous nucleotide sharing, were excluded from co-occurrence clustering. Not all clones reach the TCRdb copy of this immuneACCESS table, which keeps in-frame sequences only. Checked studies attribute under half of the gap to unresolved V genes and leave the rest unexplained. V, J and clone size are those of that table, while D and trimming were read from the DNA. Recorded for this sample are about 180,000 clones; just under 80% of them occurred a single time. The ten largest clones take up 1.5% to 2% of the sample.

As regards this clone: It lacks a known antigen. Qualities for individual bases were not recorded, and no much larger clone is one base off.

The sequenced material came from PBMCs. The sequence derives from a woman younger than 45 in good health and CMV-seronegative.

Read as DNA, the sequence is TGTGCCAGCAGCCAAGGGGGGAGCTGGGGGGGGAAAACCTACGAGCAGTACTTC. Translated, this is CASSQGGSWGGKTYEQYF. The rearranged segments are TRBV4-2 and TRBJ2-7; 7 central nucleotides agree with TRBD2. V lost 1 base and J lost 2 bases, and the count of bases not matched to a germline gene is 14. CDR1 and CDR2 are read off the germline V gene as LGHNA and YNFKEQ. From the cysteine through the phenylalanine, the CDR3 covers 18 amino acids. Only the CDR3 DNA is retained, 54 bases long and in frame from the first base.